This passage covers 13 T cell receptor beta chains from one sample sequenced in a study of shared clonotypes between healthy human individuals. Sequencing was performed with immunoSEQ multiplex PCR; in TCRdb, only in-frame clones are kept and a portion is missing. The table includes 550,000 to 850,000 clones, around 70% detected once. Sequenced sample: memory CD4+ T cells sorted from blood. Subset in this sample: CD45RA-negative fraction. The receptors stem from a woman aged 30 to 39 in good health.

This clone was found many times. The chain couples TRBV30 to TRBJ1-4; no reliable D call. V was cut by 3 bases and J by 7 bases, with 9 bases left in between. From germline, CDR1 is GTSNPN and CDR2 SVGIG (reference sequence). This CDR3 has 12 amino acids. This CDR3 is CAWSADREKLFF. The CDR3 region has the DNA TGTGCCTGGAGCGCAGATCGTGAAAAACTGTTTTTT.

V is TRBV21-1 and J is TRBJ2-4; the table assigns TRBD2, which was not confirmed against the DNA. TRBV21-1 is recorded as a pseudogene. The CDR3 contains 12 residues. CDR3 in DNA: TGTGCCATAGGCACTGGAGAAAACATTCAGTACTTC. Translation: CAIGTGENIQYF.

The CDR3 nucleotides are TGCGCCAGCAGCTTGGACAGCTTCCAATACAATGAGCAGTTCTTC. Its translation: CASSLDSFQYNEQFF. The chain couples TRBV5-1 to TRBJ2-1; D uncertain. The CDR3 extends over 15 amino acids. From germline, CDR1 is SGHRS and CDR2 YFSETQ. Between the trimmed V and J ends, which lost 0 bases and 4 bases, there was a span of 11 bases.

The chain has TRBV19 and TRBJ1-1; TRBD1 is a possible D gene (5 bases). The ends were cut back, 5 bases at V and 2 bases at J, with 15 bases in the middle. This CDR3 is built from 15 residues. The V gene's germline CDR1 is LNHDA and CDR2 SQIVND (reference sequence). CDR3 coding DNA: TGTGCCAGTAGTCCCCCGGGACGGGGCAACACTGAAGCTTTCTTT. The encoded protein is CASSPPGRGNTEAFF.

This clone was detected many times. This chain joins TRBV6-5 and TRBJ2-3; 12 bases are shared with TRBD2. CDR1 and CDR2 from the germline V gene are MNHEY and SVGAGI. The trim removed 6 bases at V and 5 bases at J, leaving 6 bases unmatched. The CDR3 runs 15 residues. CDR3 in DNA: TGTGCCAGCAGCCAGACTAGCGGGAGAATAGATACGCAGTATTTT. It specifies CASSQTSGRIDTQYF.

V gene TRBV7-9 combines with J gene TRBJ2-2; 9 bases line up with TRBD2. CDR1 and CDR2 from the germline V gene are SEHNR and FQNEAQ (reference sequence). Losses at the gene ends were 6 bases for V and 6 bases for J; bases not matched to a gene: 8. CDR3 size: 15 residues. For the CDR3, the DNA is TGTGCCAGCAGGTTGGCGGGAGGGACCCCCGGGGAGCTGTTTTTT. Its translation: CASRLAGGTPGELFF.

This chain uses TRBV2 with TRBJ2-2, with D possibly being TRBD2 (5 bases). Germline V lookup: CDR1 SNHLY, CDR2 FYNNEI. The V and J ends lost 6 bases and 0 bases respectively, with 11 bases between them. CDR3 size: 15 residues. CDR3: CASSRGFANTGELFF. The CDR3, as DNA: TGTGCCAGCAGCCGGGGTTTCGCGAACACCGGGGAGCTGTTTTTT.

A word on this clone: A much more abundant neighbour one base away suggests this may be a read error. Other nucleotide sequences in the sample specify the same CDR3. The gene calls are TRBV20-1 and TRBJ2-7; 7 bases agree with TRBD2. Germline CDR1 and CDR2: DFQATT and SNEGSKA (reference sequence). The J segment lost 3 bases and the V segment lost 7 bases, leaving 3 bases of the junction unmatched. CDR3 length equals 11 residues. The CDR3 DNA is TGCAGTGGTAGCGGGCACTACGAGCAGTACTTC. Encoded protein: CSGSGHYEQYF.

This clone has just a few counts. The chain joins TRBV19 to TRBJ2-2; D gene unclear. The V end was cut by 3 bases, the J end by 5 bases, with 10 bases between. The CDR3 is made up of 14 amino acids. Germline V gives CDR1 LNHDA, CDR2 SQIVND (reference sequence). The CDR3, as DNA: TGTGCCAGTAGTATTGGGGTGAGGACCGGGGAGCTGTTTTTT. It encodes CASSIGVRTGELFF.

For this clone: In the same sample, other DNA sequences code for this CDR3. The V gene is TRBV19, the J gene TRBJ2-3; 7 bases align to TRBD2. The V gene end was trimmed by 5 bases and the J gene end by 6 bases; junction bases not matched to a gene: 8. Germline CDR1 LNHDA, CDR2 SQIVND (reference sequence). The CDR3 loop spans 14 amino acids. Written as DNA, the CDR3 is TGTGCCAGTAGTCTGCGCGGGAGAAGCGATACGCAGTATTTT. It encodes CASSLRGRSDTQYF.

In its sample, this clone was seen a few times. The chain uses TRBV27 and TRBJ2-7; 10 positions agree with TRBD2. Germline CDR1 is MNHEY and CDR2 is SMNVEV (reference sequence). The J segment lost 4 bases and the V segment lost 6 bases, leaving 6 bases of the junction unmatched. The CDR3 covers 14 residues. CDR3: CASRKREGEYEQYF. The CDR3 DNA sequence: TGTGCCAGCAGAAAGCGGGAGGGAGAATACGAGCAGTACTTC.

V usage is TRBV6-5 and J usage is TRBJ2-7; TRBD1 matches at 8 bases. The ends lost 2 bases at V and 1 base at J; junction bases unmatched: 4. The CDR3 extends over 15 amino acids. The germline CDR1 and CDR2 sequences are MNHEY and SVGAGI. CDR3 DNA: TGTGCCAGCAGTTACGGGGACAGGTCTTCCTACGAGCAGTACTTC. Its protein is CASSYGDRSSYEQYF.

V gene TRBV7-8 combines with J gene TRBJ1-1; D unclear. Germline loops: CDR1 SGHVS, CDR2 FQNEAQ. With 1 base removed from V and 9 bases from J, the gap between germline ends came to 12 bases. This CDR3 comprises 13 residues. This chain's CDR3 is CASSLVVDAKAFF. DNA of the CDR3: TGTGCCAGCAGCTTAGTAGTCGACGCAAAAGCTTTCTTT.